The 10 T cell receptor beta chains below all came from one sample that was sequenced in a study of cytomegalovirus exposure and HLA in healthy donors. The study ran its PCR with 60 Vbeta and 13 Jbeta primers. TCRdb's copy holds only in-frame clones and misses some; the assay was immunoSEQ multiplex PCR. Seen in this sample are approximately 110,000 clones; the ten most common clones hold roughly 4%. The sequenced material came from PBMCs. These receptors came from a man aged 18 to 35 in good health and CMV-seronegative.

The chain recombines TRBV6-5 with TRBJ2-3, with D possibly TRBD1 on 6 matching bases. CDR1 MNHEY and CDR2 SVGAGI come from the germline V gene. With 4 bases removed from V and 1 base from J, the gap between germline ends came to 12 bases. The CDR3 extends over 15 amino acids. For the CDR3, the DNA is TGTGCCAGCAGTTCCAGGGGATGGGGCACAGATACGCAGTATTTT. Amino acids: CASSSRGWGTDTQYF.

Regarding this clone: Distinct nucleotide sequences in the sample also encode this CDR3. The gene calls are TRBV28 and TRBJ1-1, with 7 bases matching TRBD1. This CDR3 has 14 amino acids. In germline, CDR1 is MDHEN, CDR2 SYDVKM. J was trimmed by 6 bases and V by 5 bases; bases with no gene match: 9. The DNA of the CDR3 is TGTGCCAGCAGTCAGTACCGCGGACAGGCTGAAGCTTTCTTT. Protein: CASSQYRGQAEAFF. Combining the CDR3 with reference TRBV28 and TRBJ1-1 gives the whole variable domain DVKVTQSSRYLVKRTGEKVFLECVQDMDHENMFWYRQDPGLGLRLIYFSYDVKMKEKGDIPEGYSVSREKKERFSLILESASTNQTSMYLCASSQYRGQAEAFFGQGTRLTVV.

The chain links TRBV11-3 to TRBJ2-1; TRBD2 aligns across 8 bases. The CDR3 loop spans 15 amino acids. With 2 bases clipped from V and 7 bases from J, the junction kept 7 bases outside the gene matches. Germline V gene sequence: CDR1 SGHNT, CDR2 YENEEA. The CDR3 is CASSLQRERANEQFF. The CDR3 DNA reads as TGTGCCAGCAGCTTACAGCGGGAGAGGGCGAATGAGCAGTTCTTC.

This chain connects TRBV5-5 to TRBJ2-1, with 10 bases matching TRBD2. Trimming at V came to 3 bases and at J to 4 bases, leaving 4 bases not matched to a gene. Germline loops: CDR1 SGHKS, CDR2 YYEKEE (reference sequence). This CDR3 is 15 amino acids long. The CDR3 sequence: CASSSGTSEYNEQFF. CDR3 nucleotides: TGTGCCAGCAGCTCCGGGACTAGCGAATACAATGAGCAGTTCTTC.

V usage is TRBV6-1 and J usage is TRBJ2-1; 10 positions agree with TRBD2. V was clipped by 1 base and J by 4 bases; unmatched bases: 1. This CDR3 comprises 15 residues. Germline loops: CDR1 MNHNS, CDR2 SASEGT. In DNA form, the CDR3 reads TGTGCCAGCAGTGAAGGGACTAGCGGATACAATGAGCAGTTCTTC. Translation gives CASSEGTSGYNEQFF.

This chain joins TRBV28 and TRBJ1-1; the D gene is possibly TRBD1 (6 bases). Trimming left V 1 base short and J 5 bases short, with 14 bases between. The CDR3 has 15 residues. CDR1 MDHEN and CDR2 SYDVKM come from the germline V gene. The DNA of the CDR3 is TGTGCCAGCAGTTTATCAAGGGGGGGGAGGACTGAAGCTTTCTTT. It encodes CASSLSRGGRTEAFF.

In DNA form, the CDR3 reads TGTGCCAGCTCACCAAGTGGACAGCCCTATAGCAATCAGCCCCAGCATTTT. Translation: CASSPSGQPYSNQPQHF. The J gene is TRBJ1-5, the V gene TRBV18; TRBD1 might be the D (6 bases). The germline gives CDR1 KGHSH, CDR2 LQKENI. This CDR3 spans 17 amino acids. Trimming took 2 bases from V and 0 from J, leaving 14 bases between them.

The chain recombines TRBV7-6 with TRBJ2-1; TRBD2 aligns across 15 bases. The CDR3 loop spans 17 amino acids. CDR1 is SGHVS, CDR2 FNYEAQ, per germline. J gave up 7 bases and V 5 bases, and 9 bases lay outside the gene matches. The CDR3 DNA reads TGTGCCAGCAGCCCCTGGACTAGCGGGAGGGTCTCAAATGAGCAGTTCTTC. Encoded protein: CASSPWTSGRVSNEQFF.

The chain combines TRBV5-1 with TRBJ1-1; TRBD1 might be the D (6 bases). V dropped 0 bases and J dropped 4 bases, with 13 bases sitting between them. Germline-derived CDR1 and CDR2 are SGHRS and YFSETQ. The CDR3 spans 15 residues. The DNA of the CDR3 is TGCGCCAGCAGCTTGGAACAGGGCAGCTTCACTGAAGCTTTCTTT. This codes for CASSLEQGSFTEAFF. Based on the CDR3 plus reference TRBV5-1 and TRBJ1-1, the full variable domain is KAGVTQTPRYLIKTRGQQVTLSCSPISGHRSVSWYQQTPGQGLQFLFEYFSETQRNKGNFPGRFSGRQFSNSRSEMNVSTLELGDSALYLCASSLEQGSFTEAFFGQGTRLTVV.

The chain combines TRBV9 with TRBJ2-6; a possible D gene is TRBD2 (5 bases). The CDR3 extends over 15 amino acids. V was trimmed by 6 bases and J by 0 bases, leaving 10 bases between them. CDR1 and CDR2 (germline): SGDLS, YYNGEE. The CDR3 sequence is CASTRENSGANVLTF. The CDR3, as DNA: TGTGCCAGCACTCGGGAAAACTCTGGGGCCAACGTCCTGACTTTC.